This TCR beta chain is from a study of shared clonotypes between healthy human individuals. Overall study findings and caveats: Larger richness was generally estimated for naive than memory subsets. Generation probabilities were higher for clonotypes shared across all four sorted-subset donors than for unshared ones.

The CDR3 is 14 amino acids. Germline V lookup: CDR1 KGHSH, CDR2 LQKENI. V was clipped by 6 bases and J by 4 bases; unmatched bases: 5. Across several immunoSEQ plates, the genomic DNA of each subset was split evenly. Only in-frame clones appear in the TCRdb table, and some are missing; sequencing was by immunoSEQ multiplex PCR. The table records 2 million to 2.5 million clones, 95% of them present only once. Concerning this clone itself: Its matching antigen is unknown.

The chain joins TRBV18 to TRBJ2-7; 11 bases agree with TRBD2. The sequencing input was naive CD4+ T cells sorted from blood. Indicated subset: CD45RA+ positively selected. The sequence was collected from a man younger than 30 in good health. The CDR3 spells CASSRSGGGYEQYF. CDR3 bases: TGTGCCAGCTCCCGTAGCGGGGGGGGTTACGAGCAGTACTTC.